This is a list of T cell receptor beta chains from one sample in a study of regulatory T cells in long-lasting Graves disease. TCRdb called the multiplex PCR reads again in MiXCR, with one record for every CDR3 protein. Counted here are around 480,000 distinct CDR3 sequences, 15% to 20% occurring once; the ten biggest clones make up more than 10%. This same sample was also taken into another study, of T cells in Graves' hyperthyroidism and ophthalmopathy.

This sample comprised peripheral blood mononuclear cells (PBMCs), obtained at new diagnosis, from a patient treated with antithyroid drugs. The receptors come from a man in his forties with Graves disease. CDR3s include the opening cysteine and the closing phenylalanine or tryptophan. The D gene is left open where the match is weak. Size is stated for part of the rows, as once, few or many counts, or as a class when the clone is expanded.

abundance: few
d_gene: NA
v_gene: TRBV20-1
j_gene: TRBJ2-7
CDR3aa: CSATGQIDSYEQYF
CDR3nt: TGCAGTGCCACCGGGCAAATAGACTCCTACGAGCAGTACTTC

abundance: NA
d_gene: TRBD2
v_gene: TRBV6-2/TRBV6-3
j_gene: TRBJ2-1
CDR3aa: CASRVGLAGENNEQFF
CDR3nt: TGTGCCAGCAGAGTAGGACTAGCGGGAGAAAACAATGAGCAGTTCTTC

abundance: few
d_gene: NA
v_gene: TRBV3-1
j_gene: TRBJ1-4
CDR3aa: CASSHQLMEEKLFF
CDR3nt: TGTGCCAGCAGCCATCAGCTCATGGAGGAAAAACTGTTTTTT

abundance: NA
d_gene: NA
v_gene: TRBV24-1
j_gene: TRBJ2-1
CDR3aa: CATSDPRQEQFF
CDR3nt: TGTGCCACCAGTGACCCCAGGCAGGAGCAGTTCTTC

abundance: few
d_gene: NA
v_gene: TRBV19
j_gene: TRBJ2-1
CDR3aa: CASSMGGHDEQFF
CDR3nt: TGTGCCAGTAGTATGGGGGGGCATGATGAGCAGTTCTTC

abundance: many
d_gene: TRBD1
v_gene: TRBV7-9
j_gene: TRBJ2-1
CDR3aa: CASSSGWDRANEQFF
CDR3nt: TGTGCCAGCAGCTCAGGTTGGGACAGGGCCAATGAGCAGTTCTTC

abundance: few
d_gene: NA
v_gene: TRBV14
j_gene: TRBJ2-2
CDR3aa: CASSPIGTLNTGELFF
CDR3nt: TGTGCCAGCAGCCCTATTGGGACCTTAAACACCGGGGAGCTGTTTTTT

abundance: few
d_gene: NA
v_gene: TRBV19
j_gene: TRBJ2-7
CDR3aa: CASTSTAVGEQYF
CDR3nt: TGTGCCAGTACCTCGACAGCGGTGGGGGAGCAGTACTTC

abundance: NA
d_gene: NA
v_gene: TRBV18
j_gene: TRBJ2-3
CDR3aa: CASSPGTELGTQYF
CDR3nt: TGTGCCAGCTCACCCGGGACCGAGCTCGGAACGCAGTATTTT

abundance: NA
d_gene: NA
v_gene: TRBV12-3/TRBV12-4
j_gene: TRBJ2-2
CDR3aa: CASRGWGRVTGELFF
CDR3nt: TGTGCCAGCCGAGGGTGGGGGCGCGTCACCGGGGAGCTGTTTTTT

abundance: many
d_gene: NA
v_gene: TRBV30
j_gene: TRBJ2-1
CDR3aa: CAWRPGSNEQFF
CDR3nt: TGTGCCTGGAGACCGGGATCCAATGAGCAGTTCTTC

abundance: NA
d_gene: NA
v_gene: TRBV4-1
j_gene: TRBJ2-2
CDR3aa: CASSQVNSGELFF
CDR3nt: TGCGCCAGCAGCCAAGTGAACTCCGGGGAGCTGTTTTTT

abundance: few
d_gene: NA
v_gene: TRBV20-1
j_gene: TRBJ2-1
CDR3aa: CSGDRLDEQFF
CDR3nt: TGCAGTGGGGACCGCCTCGATGAGCAGTTCTTC

abundance: few
d_gene: TRBD1
v_gene: TRBV20-1
j_gene: TRBJ1-6
CDR3aa: CSAKTRDSSHYSYNSPLHF
CDR3nt: TGCAGTGCTAAGACCCGGGACAGCTCACACTACTCCTATAATTCACCCCTCCACTTT

abundance: many
d_gene: TRBD2
v_gene: TRBV5-1
j_gene: TRBJ2-3
CDR3aa: CASSFLAGTTDTQYF
CDR3nt: TGCGCCAGCAGTTTCCTAGCGGGAACCACAGATACGCAGTATTTT

abundance: many
d_gene: NA
v_gene: TRBV5-5
j_gene: TRBJ1-5
CDR3aa: CASSLETGRLPQHF
CDR3nt: TGTGCCAGCAGCTTGGAAACAGGGAGATTGCCCCAGCATTTT

abundance: many
d_gene: TRBD2
v_gene: TRBV10-3
j_gene: TRBJ2-3
CDR3aa: CAISSGTSPSTDTQYF
CDR3nt: TGTGCCATCAGCTCAGGGACTAGCCCTAGCACAGATACGCAGTATTTT

abundance: many
d_gene: NA
v_gene: TRBV7-9
j_gene: TRBJ2-3
CDR3aa: CASSFRTTTDTQYF
CDR3nt: TGTGCCAGCAGCTTCAGGACAACCACAGATACGCAGTATTTT

abundance: many
d_gene: TRBD2
v_gene: TRBV10-3
j_gene: TRBJ2-3
CDR3aa: CAISERTSGGADTQYF
CDR3nt: TGTGCCATCAGTGAGAGGACTAGCGGAGGGGCAGATACGCAGTATTTT

abundance: many
d_gene: TRBD1
v_gene: TRBV5-1
j_gene: TRBJ2-7
CDR3aa: CASSPGQGVDEQYF
CDR3nt: TGCGCCAGCAGCCCCGGACAGGGGGTGGACGAGCAGTACTTC

abundance: NA
d_gene: TRBD1
v_gene: TRBV9
j_gene: TRBJ2-7
CDR3aa: CASSSDRDRADEQYF
CDR3nt: TGTGCCAGCAGCTCTGACCGGGACAGGGCAGACGAGCAGTACTTC

abundance: few
d_gene: NA
v_gene: TRBV29-1
j_gene: TRBJ1-5
CDR3aa: CSVGGGGQPQHF
CDR3nt: TGCAGCGTCGGTGGGGGAGGGCAGCCCCAGCATTTT

abundance: few
d_gene: NA
v_gene: TRBV11-2
j_gene: TRBJ2-6
CDR3aa: CASSPGPVGANVLTF
CDR3nt: TGTGCCAGCAGCCCCGGACCCGTTGGGGCCAACGTCCTGACTTTC

abundance: NA
d_gene: NA
v_gene: TRBV12-3/TRBV12-4
j_gene: TRBJ2-7
CDR3aa: CASGQLWGQYF
CDR3nt: TGTGCCAGCGGTCAACTCTGGGGGCAGTACTTC

abundance: NA
d_gene: NA
v_gene: TRBV5-1
j_gene: TRBJ1-5
CDR3aa: CAGSLEVNQPQHF
CDR3nt: TGCGCCGGCAGCTTGGAAGTGAATCAGCCCCAGCATTTT

abundance: many
d_gene: TRBD2
v_gene: TRBV7-9
j_gene: TRBJ2-3
CDR3aa: CASSLGTSGSVTDTQYF
CDR3nt: TGTGCCAGCAGCTTAGGGACTAGCGGGAGTGTTACAGATACGCAGTATTTT

abundance: many
d_gene: TRBD2
v_gene: TRBV3-1
j_gene: TRBJ2-7
CDR3aa: CASSGQELAGGSYEQYF
CDR3nt: TGTGCCAGCAGCGGACAAGAGTTAGCGGGAGGGTCCTACGAGCAGTACTTC

abundance: many
d_gene: TRBD1
v_gene: TRBV20-1
j_gene: TRBJ1-1
CDR3aa: CSARDRRTGNTEAFF
CDR3nt: TGCAGTGCTAGAGATCGACGGACAGGGAATACTGAAGCTTTCTTT

abundance: many
d_gene: TRBD2
v_gene: TRBV12-3/TRBV12-4
j_gene: TRBJ2-7
CDR3aa: CASSSGTRGWDEQYF
CDR3nt: TGTGCCAGCAGTTCCGGGACTAGGGGTTGGGACGAGCAGTACTTC

abundance: many
d_gene: NA
v_gene: TRBV28
j_gene: TRBJ2-7
CDR3aa: CASSRGYEQYF
CDR3nt: TGTGCCAGCAGCAGAGGGTACGAGCAGTACTTC

abundance: NA
d_gene: NA
v_gene: TRBV19
j_gene: TRBJ1-2
CDR3aa: CASSIEENYGYTF
CDR3nt: TGTGCCAGTAGTATAGAGGAAAACTATGGCTACACCTTC

abundance: many
d_gene: NA
v_gene: TRBV30
j_gene: TRBJ2-1
CDR3aa: CAWSVLAGEPNEQFF
CDR3nt: TGTGCCTGGAGTGTACTGGCCGGAGAACCTAATGAGCAGTTCTTC

abundance: NA
d_gene: NA
v_gene: TRBV5-4
j_gene: TRBJ2-5
CDR3aa: CASSIDRTGTQYF
CDR3nt: TGTGCCAGCAGCATTGATAGAACAGGGACCCAGTACTTC

abundance: NA
d_gene: TRBD2
v_gene: TRBV19
j_gene: TRBJ2-3
CDR3aa: CASSIMGTSGSSTDTQYF
CDR3nt: TGTGCCAGTAGTATTATGGGGACTAGCGGGAGCAGCACAGATACGCAGTATTTT

abundance: many
d_gene: TRBD2
v_gene: TRBV5-1
j_gene: TRBJ2-7
CDR3aa: CASSLMSGRGYEQYF
CDR3nt: TGCGCCAGCAGCCTCATGAGCGGGAGGGGATACGAGCAGTACTTC

abundance: NA
d_gene: NA
v_gene: TRBV2
j_gene: TRBJ2-1
CDR3aa: CASRYRAGDYNEQFF
CDR3nt: TGTGCCAGCAGATACAGGGCAGGCGATTACAATGAGCAGTTCTTC

abundance: NA
d_gene: NA
v_gene: TRBV19
j_gene: TRBJ1-2
CDR3aa: CASTPGLYGYTF
CDR3nt: TGTGCCAGTACCCCGGGCCTCTATGGCTACACCTTC

abundance: many
d_gene: NA
v_gene: TRBV27
j_gene: TRBJ2-7
CDR3aa: CASSVSRTASYEQYF
CDR3nt: TGTGCCAGCAGCGTCTCCAGGACAGCCTCCTACGAGCAGTACTTC

abundance: many
d_gene: NA
v_gene: TRBV2
j_gene: TRBJ2-7
CDR3aa: CASSLATGVDEQYF
CDR3nt: TGTGCCAGCAGCCTCGCGACAGGTGTGGACGAGCAGTACTTC

abundance: NA
d_gene: NA
v_gene: TRBV20-1
j_gene: TRBJ2-1
CDR3aa: CSASARFSYNEQFF
CDR3nt: TGCAGTGCCAGCGCCCGATTTTCCTACAATGAGCAGTTCTTC

abundance: NA
d_gene: NA
v_gene: TRBV24-1
j_gene: TRBJ1-4
CDR3aa: CATSDLTTNRSATNEKLFF
CDR3nt: TGTGCCACCAGTGATTTGACGACAAACCGGTCCGCAACTAATGAAAAACTGTTTTTT

abundance: NA
d_gene: TRBD1
v_gene: TRBV15
j_gene: TRBJ1-3
CDR3aa: CATSRDSGSGNTIYF
CDR3nt: TGTGCCACCAGCCGGGACAGCGGCTCTGGAAACACCATATATTTT

abundance: many
d_gene: NA
v_gene: TRBV18
j_gene: TRBJ2-7
CDR3aa: CASSPTGRGGYEQYF
CDR3nt: TGTGCCAGCTCACCGACGGGAAGGGGAGGTTACGAGCAGTACTTC

abundance: NA
d_gene: NA
v_gene: TRBV15
j_gene: TRBJ1-1
CDR3aa: CATSRGGTEAFF
CDR3nt: TGTGCCACCAGCAGGGGCGGGACTGAAGCTTTCTTT

abundance: few
d_gene: NA
v_gene: TRBV20-1
j_gene: TRBJ2-7
CDR3aa: CSARDPATSSYEQYF
CDR3nt: TGCAGTGCTAGAGATCCAGCGACCAGCTCCTACGAGCAGTACTTC

abundance: NA
d_gene: TRBD2
v_gene: TRBV29-1
j_gene: TRBJ2-1
CDR3aa: CSVEDRTSRNEQFF
CDR3nt: TGCAGCGTTGAAGACCGGACTAGCAGAAATGAGCAGTTCTTC

abundance: many
d_gene: NA
v_gene: TRBV20-1
j_gene: TRBJ2-7
CDR3aa: CSASVVTYSYEQYF
CDR3nt: TGCAGTGCTAGTGTGGTGACCTACTCCTACGAGCAGTACTTC

abundance: few
d_gene: NA
v_gene: TRBV20-1
j_gene: TRBJ2-5
CDR3aa: CSARDPNQETQYF
CDR3nt: TGCAGTGCTAGAGATCCTAACCAAGAGACCCAGTACTTC

abundance: NA
d_gene: NA
v_gene: TRBV4-1
j_gene: TRBJ2-5
CDR3aa: CASSQDRLGEVTQYF
CDR3nt: TGCGCCAGCAGCCAAGATAGATTGGGAGAGGTGACCCAGTACTTC

abundance: few
d_gene: TRBD2
v_gene: TRBV7-3
j_gene: TRBJ2-3
CDR3aa: CASSGAGGPGDTQYF
CDR3nt: TGTGCCAGCAGCGGAGCGGGAGGGCCCGGAGATACGCAGTATTTT

abundance: many
d_gene: TRBD2
v_gene: TRBV12-3/TRBV12-4
j_gene: TRBJ2-1
CDR3aa: CASSNLGTTYNEQFF
CDR3nt: TGTGCCAGCAGTAACCTTGGGACTACGTACAATGAGCAGTTCTTC

abundance: many
d_gene: NA
v_gene: TRBV5-1
j_gene: TRBJ1-2
CDR3aa: CASSLAEGYGYTF
CDR3nt: TGTGCCAGCAGCTTAGCCGAGGGCTATGGCTACACCTTC